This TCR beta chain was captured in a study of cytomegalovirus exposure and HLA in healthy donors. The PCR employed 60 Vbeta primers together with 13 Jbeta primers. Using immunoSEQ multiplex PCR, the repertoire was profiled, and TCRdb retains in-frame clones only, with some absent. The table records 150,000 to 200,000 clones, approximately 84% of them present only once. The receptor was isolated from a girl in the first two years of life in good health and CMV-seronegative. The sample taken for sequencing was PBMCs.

In nucleotides, the CDR3 is TGTGCCAGCAGCTTAGGTCAGGGGTGTGAAGAACGCACTGAAGCTTTCTTT. It specifies CASSLGQGCEERTEAFF. The chain links TRBV7-8 to TRBJ1-1; tentative D call: TRBD1 (6 bases). This CDR3 comprises 17 residues. V was clipped by 1 base and J by 4 bases, with 19 bases between them. CDR1 SGHVS and CDR2 FQNEAQ come from the germline V gene.